These 32 T cell receptor beta chains came from one sample sequenced in a study of PD-1 blockade in classical Hodgkin lymphoma. There was relapse after autologous stem cell transplantation in every patient, and there was variation in brentuximab vedotin exposure. Clones were read by immunoSEQ multiplex PCR, and TCRdb kept only the in-frame ones, dropping some. The table lists about 27,000 clones, nearly 80% of them singletons, with under 45% in the top ten. This specimen was peripheral blood mononuclear cells (PBMCs), taken before the second cycle of nivolumab. These receptors were obtained from a human donor with classical Hodgkin lymphoma.

J is TRBJ1-1 and V is TRBV6-5; D possibly corresponds to TRBD1 (5 bases). V shed 6 bases and J shed 2 bases, with 10 bases lying between them. The CDR3 length is 13 residues. The germline CDR1 and CDR2 sequences are MNHEY and SVGAGI. The CDR3 DNA sequence: TGTGCCAGCAGGGGGACGGCAAACACTGAAGCTTTCTTT. Encoded protein: CASRGTANTEAFF.

The chain has TRBV19 and TRBJ1-2, with 9 bases aligning to TRBD1. This CDR3 region has 13 residues. The junction had 1 base not matched to a gene; V was cut back by 3 bases and J by 5 bases. The germline V gene encodes CDR1 LNHDA and CDR2 SQIVND (reference sequence). CDR3 sequence: CASSIDRGYGYTF. The CDR3 DNA sequence: TGTGCCAGTAGTATCGACAGGGGGTATGGCTACACCTTC.

The genes are TRBV2 and TRBJ2-1; 10 bases align to TRBD1. V shed 7 bases and J 2 bases; nucleotides not matched to a gene: 11. Germline lookup yields CDR1 SNHLY and CDR2 FYNNEI. The length of the CDR3 is 17 residues. The CDR3 loop is CASINLPGQGPYNEQFF. Written as DNA, the CDR3 is TGTGCCAGCATTAACCTCCCGGGACAGGGGCCCTACAATGAGCAGTTCTTC.

The V gene is TRBV5-1, the J gene TRBJ1-6; 8 nucleotides agree with TRBD1. This CDR3 spans 16 amino acids. With V trimmed by 2 bases and J by 6 bases, 7 bases remained unmatched. Germline V lookup: CDR1 SGHRS, CDR2 YFSETQ. The CDR3 DNA is TGCGCCAGCAGCTTCGGGGGACAGGATCGTAATTCACCCCTCCACTTT. Protein: CASSFGGQDRNSPLHF.

The chain has TRBV11-3 and TRBJ1-1; D uncertain. Trimming pared 9 bases from V and 5 bases from J, leaving 16 bases between. The length of the CDR3 is 13 residues. In germline, CDR1 is SGHNT, CDR2 YENEEA. The CDR3 DNA reads TGTGCCAGTCAGAGAATAAAGCGAACTGAAGCTTTCTTT. This sequence encodes CASQRIKRTEAFF.

Only one count was recorded for this clone. V usage is TRBV18 and J usage is TRBJ2-1; D might be TRBD2 (7 bases). This CDR3 is built from 17 residues. The V end lost 3 bases, the J end lost 1 base, and 16 bases lay between the germline ends. Germline CDR1 reads KGHSH; CDR2 reads LQKENI. DNA for the CDR3: TGTGCCAGCTCACCTCAAGATGGGGGGGCATCCTACAATGAGCAGTTCTTC. Protein product: CASSPQDGGASYNEQFF.

By share of the sample, this clone is medium-sized. The V and J genes are TRBV7-2 and TRBJ2-3; TRBD2 aligns across 11 bases. J was trimmed by 10 bases and V by 6 bases; bases with no gene match: 6. In germline, CDR1 is SGHTA, CDR2 FQGNSA. This CDR3 spans 13 amino acids. In DNA, the CDR3 is TGTGCCAGCAGAGGGACTAGCGGTTTTCCGCAGTATTTT. Amino acids: CASRGTSGFPQYF.

The rearrangement joins TRBV28 to TRBJ1-2; TRBD1 agrees at 9 bases. The CDR3 has 15 residues. In germline, CDR1 is MDHEN, CDR2 SYDVKM. Trimming at V came to 5 bases and at J to 4 bases, leaving 8 bases not matched to a gene. The CDR3 region has the DNA TGTGCCAGCAGTGTATTCACAGGGGGCATCTATGGCTACACCTTC. It specifies CASSVFTGGIYGYTF.

The chain is built from TRBV5-8 and TRBJ2-5; 8 bases align to TRBD1. Germline lookup yields CDR1 SGHTS and CDR2 YDEGEE. The CDR3 is 16 amino acids. V trimming: 4 bases; J trimming: 7 bases; junction bases outside the gene matches: 15. CDR3 residues: CASSALQGARRATQYF. In DNA, the CDR3 is TGTGCCAGCAGCGCTTTGCAGGGGGCGCGGAGAGCGACCCAGTACTTC.

This chain joins TRBV27 and TRBJ2-1; possible D gene TRBD2, 6 bases. The CDR3 consists of 14 residues. V lost 8 bases, J lost 0 bases, and 11 bases lay in between. The germline gives CDR1 MNHEY, CDR2 SMNVEV (reference sequence). CDR3 sequence: CASRDSSSYNEQFF. CDR3 DNA sequence: TGTGCCAGCCGGGACTCCAGCTCCTACAATGAGCAGTTCTTC.

V gene TRBV11-3 combines with J gene TRBJ1-2; D ambiguous. The V gene's germline CDR1 is SGHNT and CDR2 YENEEA. The CDR3 totals 12 residues. V was clipped by 3 bases and J by 13 bases, with 15 bases between them. This CDR3 is CASSLGLVRATF. The CDR3 nucleotides read TGTGCCAGCAGCTTGGGTCTAGTTCGGGCCACCTTC. Using reference TRBV11-3 and TRBJ1-2 for the parts outside the CDR3, the full variable domain is EAGVVQSPRYKIIEKKQPVAFWCNPISGHNTLYWYLQNLGQGPELLIRYENEEAVDDSQLPKDRFSAERLKGVDSTLKIQPAELGDSAVYLCASSLGLVRATFGSGTRLTVV.

The chain is built from TRBV11-2 and TRBJ2-3, with 13 bases identical to TRBD2. V was clipped by 5 bases and J by 1 base; unmatched bases: 6. Germline CDR1 is SGHAT and CDR2 is FQNNGV. The CDR3 covers 17 residues. CDR3 region: CASSLSGLAGGTDTQYF. The DNA for the CDR3 is TGTGCCAGCAGCCTGTCAGGACTAGCGGGGGGCACAGATACGCAGTATTTT.

In this sample, this clone turned up once. J is TRBJ2-6 and V is TRBV27; no firm D call. The CDR3 sequence is 16 residues long. Looked up from germline, CDR1 is MNHEY and CDR2 is SMNVEV (reference sequence). Deletions cut 3 bases from V and 0 bases from J, with 9 bases between. CDR3 sequence: CASSLTGSSGANVLTF. CDR3 coding DNA: TGTGCCAGCAGTTTGACGGGTAGCTCTGGGGCCAACGTCCTGACTTTC.

This clone was counted between two and nine times. The rearrangement uses TRBV7-8 and TRBJ2-3, with 7 bases that match TRBD2. This CDR3 comprises 15 residues. V lost 6 bases to trimming and J lost 1 base; unmatched junction nucleotides: 7. Looked up from germline, CDR1 is SGHVS and CDR2 is FQNEAQ. The CDR3 DNA reads as TGTGCCAGCAGGGGTGGGGGGGGTGGCACAGATACGCAGTATTTT. It codes for CASRGGGGGTDTQYF. Drawing the rest from reference TRBV7-8 and TRBJ2-3, the complete variable domain is GAGVSQSPRYKVAKRGQDVALRCDPISGHVSLFWYQQALGQGPEFLTYFQNEAQLDKSGLPSDRFFAERPEGSVSTLKIQRTQQEDSAVYLCASRGGGGGTDTQYFGPGTRLTVL.

The chain employs TRBV7-2 and TRBJ2-6; D unclear. The germline CDR1 and CDR2 sequences are SGHTA and FQGNSA. Trimming cost V 1 base and J 0 bases, with 10 bases left between them. This CDR3 contains 17 residues. In nucleotides, the CDR3 is TGTGCCAGCAGCTTAGTGGGTGTTTACTCTGGGGCCAACGTCCTGACTTTC. Translating it yields CASSLVGVYSGANVLTF. Using reference TRBV7-2 and TRBJ2-6 for the parts outside the CDR3, the full variable domain is GAGVSQSPSNKVTEKGKDVELRCDPISGHTALYWYRQSLGQGLEFLIYFQGNSAPDKSGLPSDRFSAERTGGSVSTLTIQRTQQEDSAVYLCASSLVGVYSGANVLTFGAGSRLTVL.

This sequence joins TRBV30 and TRBJ2-7, with D perhaps matching TRBD1 (5 bases). The CDR3 runs to 12 residues. The germline V gene encodes CDR1 GTSNPN and CDR2 SVGIG (reference sequence). V lost 3 bases and J lost 3, with 9 bases in between. CDR3 bases: TGTGCCTGGAGGGACACCAGCTACGAGCAGTACTTC. It codes for CAWRDTSYEQYF.

This clone has only one observation. The CDR3 is CASSLLTSGFYEQYF. The DNA of the CDR3 is TGTGCCAGCAGCTTATTGACTAGCGGGTTCTACGAGCAGTACTTC. The V call is TRBV7-9, the J call TRBJ2-7; 10 nucleotides line up with TRBD2. Germline CDR1 SEHNR, CDR2 FQNEAQ (reference sequence). This CDR3 has 15 residues. V dropped 2 bases and J dropped 3; count of bases not matched to a gene: 4.

This clone appeared a few times. This sequence joins TRBV18 and TRBJ2-1, with TRBD2 matching 10 bases. V lost 3 bases to trimming and J lost 5 bases; unmatched junction nucleotides: 1. Germline CDR1 and CDR2: KGHSH and LQKENI. This CDR3 has 14 amino acids. The CDR3 sequence: CASSPSGGNNEQFF. The CDR3 DNA follows: TGTGCCAGCTCACCTAGCGGGGGGAACAATGAGCAGTTCTTC.

This clone was recorded only once. The chain combines TRBV27 with TRBJ2-6; D is possibly TRBD1 or TRBD2 (6 bases each). The germline gives CDR1 MNHEY, CDR2 SMNVEV (reference sequence). This CDR3 region has 16 residues. Between the trimmed V and J ends, which lost 6 bases and 4 bases, there was a span of 16 bases. CDR3 region: CASRSPGAGGANVLTF. The DNA of the CDR3 is TGTGCCAGCAGAAGCCCGGGGGCTGGGGGGGCCAACGTCCTGACTTTC.

The genes are TRBV7-8 and TRBJ1-1; the D is unclear. CDR1 and CDR2 from the germline V gene are SGHVS and FQNEAQ. V lost 1 base and J 4 bases, leaving 7 bases between the germline ends. The CDR3 totals 13 residues. CDR3 amino acids: CASSLVLGTEAFF. Written as DNA, the CDR3 is TGTGCCAGCAGCTTAGTTCTGGGCACTGAAGCTTTCTTT.

For the CDR3, the DNA is TGTGCCAGCAGCAAAACGGGACAGGGGGACACTGAAGCTTTCTTT. This gives the protein CASSKTGQGDTEAFF. The chain carries TRBV9 and TRBJ1-1; TRBD1 aligns across 11 bases. Trimming removed 4 bases from V and 3 bases from J; junction bases left unmatched: 5. There are 15 residues in the CDR3. Germline CDR1 SGDLS, CDR2 YYNGEE.

J is TRBJ1-3 and V is TRBV7-2; no definite D call. Between the trimmed V and J ends, which lost 1 base and 0 bases, there was a span of 4 bases. CDR3 length: 14 amino acids. Germline CDR1 reads SGHTA; CDR2 reads FQGNSA. CDR3 region: CASSLGVSGNTIYF. The CDR3 DNA is TGTGCCAGCAGCTTAGGGGTCTCTGGAAACACCATATATTTT.

The CDR3 protein is CASSFQGRGETQYF. DNA of the CDR3: TGTGCCAGCAGTTTTCAAGGGCGGGGGGAGACCCAGTACTTC. The chain carries TRBV27 and TRBJ2-5; 7 bases are shared with TRBD2. The length of the CDR3 is 14 residues. Germline-derived CDR1 and CDR2 are MNHEY and SMNVEV (reference sequence). Unmatched junction bases numbered 6, after V lost 3 bases and J lost 5 bases.

The V call is TRBV2, the J call TRBJ2-3, with 9 bases identical to TRBD2. The junction had 9 bases not matched to a gene; V was cut back by 6 bases and J by 8 bases. The germline gives CDR1 SNHLY, CDR2 FYNNEI. The CDR3 covers 14 residues. CDR3 in amino acids: CASRRGGDLGTQYF. The DNA for the CDR3 is TGTGCCAGCAGGCGGGGGGGCGACCTAGGTACGCAGTATTTT.

The chain couples TRBV4-3 to TRBJ2-3; 9 bases agree with TRBD2. J was trimmed by 1 base and V by 0 bases; bases with no gene match: 11. Germline-derived CDR1 and CDR2 are LGHNA and YSLEER. There are 19 residues in the CDR3. The CDR3 region has the DNA TGCGCCAGCAGCCAAGATCGCGGGGGGGCCGGGTGGGGCACAGATACGCAGTATTTT. Its translation is CASSQDRGGAGWGTDTQYF.

The chain has TRBV7-9 and TRBJ2-7; D ambiguous. The length of the CDR3 is 14 residues. Germline V gives CDR1 SEHNR, CDR2 FQNEAQ (reference sequence). Trimming pared 6 bases from V and 3 bases from J, leaving 15 bases between. CDR3 sequence (DNA): TGTGCCAGCAGTCGTGACGGACGGAACTACGAGCAGTACTTC. It specifies CASSRDGRNYEQYF.

This clone appeared a single time. V is TRBV5-6 and J is TRBJ1-2, with D tentatively TRBD1 (6 bases). V lost 4 bases, J lost 2 bases, and 9 bases lay in between. CDR1 and CDR2 (germline): SGHDT, YYEEEE. CDR3 length: 13 amino acids. This CDR3 reads CASSKDSNYGYTF. The CDR3 coding sequence is TGTGCCAGCAGCAAGGACAGCAACTATGGCTACACCTTC.

This clone came up once. The V gene is TRBV5-6, the J gene TRBJ2-3; no firm D call. This CDR3 is 12 amino acids long. Trimming shortened V by 3 bases and J by 6 bases, and 8 bases separated the two germline ends. Germline-derived CDR1 and CDR2 are SGHDT and YYEEEE. The CDR3 nucleotides read TGTGCCAGCAGCTCGGGCGTGGATACGCAGTATTTT. It specifies CASSSGVDTQYF.

The chain joins TRBV28 to TRBJ1-5; 8 nucleotides align to TRBD1. Germline assignment: CDR1 MDHEN and CDR2 SYDVKM. V trimming: 5 bases; J trimming: 2 bases; junction bases outside the gene matches: 2. CDR3 length: 14 amino acids. The DNA of the CDR3 is TGTGCCAGCAGTGACAGGGGAGGCAATCAGCCCCAGCATTTT. Amino acids: CASSDRGGNQPQHF.

The genes are TRBV5-1 and TRBJ1-6, with a tentative D call TRBD1 (6 bases). Trimming removed 7 bases from V and 10 bases from J, with 21 bases in between. The CDR3 totals 15 residues. Germline V gene lookup returns CDR1 SGHRS and CDR2 YFSETQ. The CDR3 nucleotides are TGCGCCAGCCAGTCAGGGGACCGCGAAGGCTCACCCCTCCACTTT. Its protein is CASQSGDREGSPLHF.

The gene calls are TRBV18 and TRBJ2-5, with D perhaps TRBD2 (6 bases). The germline V and J ends were trimmed by 0 bases and 7 bases, with 21 bases remaining between them. CDR1 KGHSH and CDR2 LQKENI come from the germline V gene. This CDR3 contains 17 residues. DNA for the CDR3: TGTGCCAGCTCACCACCTGTGGAGGGCGCAGGGTATGGGACCCAGTACTTC. Amino acids: CASSPPVEGAGYGTQYF.

The V and J genes are TRBV28 and TRBJ1-2; D is undetermined. The CDR3 covers 12 residues. The ends were cut back, 3 bases at V and 12 bases at J, with 14 bases in the middle. The germline gives CDR1 MDHEN, CDR2 SYDVKM. As DNA, the CDR3 is TGTGCCAGCAGTTTGGGTCTTGCGCGCCACACCTTC. Encoded protein: CASSLGLARHTF.